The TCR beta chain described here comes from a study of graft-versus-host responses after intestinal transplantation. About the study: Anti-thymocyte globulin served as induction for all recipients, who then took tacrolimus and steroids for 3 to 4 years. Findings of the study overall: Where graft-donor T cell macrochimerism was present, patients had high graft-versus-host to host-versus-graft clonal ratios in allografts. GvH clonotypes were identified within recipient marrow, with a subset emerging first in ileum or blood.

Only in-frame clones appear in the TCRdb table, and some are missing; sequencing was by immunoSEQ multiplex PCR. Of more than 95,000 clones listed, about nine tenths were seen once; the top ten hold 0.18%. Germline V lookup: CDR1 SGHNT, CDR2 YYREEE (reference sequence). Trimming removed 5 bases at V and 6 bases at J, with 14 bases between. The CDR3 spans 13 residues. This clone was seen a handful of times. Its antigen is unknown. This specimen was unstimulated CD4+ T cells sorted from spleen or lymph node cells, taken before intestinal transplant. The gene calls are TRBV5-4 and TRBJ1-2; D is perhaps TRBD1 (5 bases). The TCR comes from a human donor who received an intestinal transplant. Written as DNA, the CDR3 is TGTGCCAGCAGACAGACAGCTGGGCATGGCTACACCTTC. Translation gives CASRQTAGHGYTF.